This T cell receptor beta chain was recovered during a study of blood T cell repertoires in COVID-19. In the study overall: Sources were T cells, B-cell-depleted T cells, or PBMCs; the material itself was cDNA or gDNA.

In the original analysis: The assay estimated nucleated cells by amplifying reference gene primers. Profiled with immunoSEQ multiplex PCR; TCRdb holds only in-frame clones, not every one. D and trimming were read from the DNA, whereas the V and J calls and clone size are those reported in that table. The table lists about 160,000 clones, 70% to 85% of them singletons. V lost 5 bases to trimming and J lost 3 bases; unmatched junction nucleotides: 8. CDR1 is SEHNR, CDR2 FQNEAQ, per germline (reference sequence). The CDR3 extends over 17 amino acids. The receptor comes from a woman aged 40 to 50 with COVID-19, enrolled during active disease. This chain uses TRBV7-9 with TRBJ2-1, with 12 bases that match TRBD2. Sequencing input: peripheral blood. This CDR3 reads CASSETPGLAGYNEQFF. DNA of the CDR3: TGTGCCAGCAGCGAAACTCCGGGACTAGCGGGCTACAATGAGCAGTTCTTC. Full variable domain (missing parts from reference TRBV7-9 and TRBJ2-1): DTGVSQNPRHKITKRGQNVTFRCDPISEHNRLYWYRQTLGQGPEFLTYFQNEAQLEKSRLLSDRFSAERPKGSFSTLEIQRTEQGDSAMYLCASSETPGLAGYNEQFFGPGTRLTVL.